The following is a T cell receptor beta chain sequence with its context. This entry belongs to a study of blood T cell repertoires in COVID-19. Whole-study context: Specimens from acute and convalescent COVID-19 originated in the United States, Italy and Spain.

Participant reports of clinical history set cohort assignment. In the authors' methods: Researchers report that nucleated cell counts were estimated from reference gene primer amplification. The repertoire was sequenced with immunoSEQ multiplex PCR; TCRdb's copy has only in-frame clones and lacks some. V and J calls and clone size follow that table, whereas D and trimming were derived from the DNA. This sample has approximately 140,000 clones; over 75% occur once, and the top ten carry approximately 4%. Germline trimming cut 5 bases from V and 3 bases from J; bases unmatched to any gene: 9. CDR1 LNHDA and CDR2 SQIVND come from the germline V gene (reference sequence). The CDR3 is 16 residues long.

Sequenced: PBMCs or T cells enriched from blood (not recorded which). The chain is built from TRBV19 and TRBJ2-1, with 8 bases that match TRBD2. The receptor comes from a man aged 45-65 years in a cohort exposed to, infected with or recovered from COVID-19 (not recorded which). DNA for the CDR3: TGTGCCAGTAGTGGAACCGGGACTAGACTCTACAATGAGCAGTTCTTC. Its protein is CASSGTGTRLYNEQFF.